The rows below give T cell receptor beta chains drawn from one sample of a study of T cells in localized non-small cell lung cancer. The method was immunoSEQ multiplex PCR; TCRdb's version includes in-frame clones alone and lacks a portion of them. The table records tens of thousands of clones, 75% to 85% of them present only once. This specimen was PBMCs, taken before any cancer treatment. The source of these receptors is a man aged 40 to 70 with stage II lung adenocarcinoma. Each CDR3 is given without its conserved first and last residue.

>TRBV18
ASSPVGRQDNEQF
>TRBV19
ASSLAGASYEQY
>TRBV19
ASSPNGLLFLSGGYT
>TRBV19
ASSVGTSGINEQY
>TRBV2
ASSAMPDSLQY
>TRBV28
ASSSGTVDVEAF
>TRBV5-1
ASSQTHGGSEQY
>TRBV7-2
ASSLMGVVRRQF
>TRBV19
ASSLSLAAVTDTQY
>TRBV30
AWSDKHTENTGELF
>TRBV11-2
ASSLGGARVWDTQY
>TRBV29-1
SVPPGQGAPLH
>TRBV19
ASSISQLMNTEAF
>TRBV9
ASSVGSNNSPLH
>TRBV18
ASSTGANTGELF
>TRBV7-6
ASSLALTSWVRNEQF
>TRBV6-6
ASRTGTQGETQY
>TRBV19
ASSRQGGSYGYT
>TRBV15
ATSRDRGTNEKLF
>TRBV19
ASKNREFRNIQY
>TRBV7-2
ASSLTGANTEAF
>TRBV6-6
ASRDSSGEQY
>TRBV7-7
ASSLAVGRRETQY
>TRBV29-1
SGRQGFDTEAF
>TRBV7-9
ASSLGQKSEAF
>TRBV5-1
ASSSLSGSRVTDTQY
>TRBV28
ASSPNLDRGDEQY
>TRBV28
ASSVPGGAGYT
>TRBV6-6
ASSYTRGYGYT
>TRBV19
ASSTQGAGETQY
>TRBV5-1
ASSPEFSGNTIY
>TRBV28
ASSPQGSLNQPQH
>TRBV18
ASSPPGQALANYGYT
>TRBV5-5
ASSPTTGGGDGYT
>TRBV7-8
ASSQRTLTYGYT
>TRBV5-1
ASSLGGQGGTGELF
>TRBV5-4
ASSWGTGRADTQY
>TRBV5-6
ASSLTGGTEAF
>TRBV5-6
ASSLGDPHSNQPQH
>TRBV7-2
ASSFKRSGTDTQY
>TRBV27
ASSSPGQSPYEQY
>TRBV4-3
ASSQGRGPYEQY
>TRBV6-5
ASRGGSGNTGELF
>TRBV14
ASSLRTVMNTEAF
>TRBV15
ATSRPGHNSGNTIY
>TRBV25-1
ASSEGDRLTDTQY
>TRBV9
ASSFRGSGGTTGELF
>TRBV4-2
ASSTGRATGEQY
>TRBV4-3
ASSQEPGVSYEQY
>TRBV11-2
ASSSDRGTETQY
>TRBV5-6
ASSRGLAGAQDEQF
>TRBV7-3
ASSSRGGASTDTQY
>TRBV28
ASSIRTSGRVEQF
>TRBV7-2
ASSLSRANEQF
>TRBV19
ASSMGQRPNTEAF
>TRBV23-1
ASSHPQGGAVYGYT